A selection of T cell receptor beta chains follows, all from one sample in a study of cytotoxic CD8 clonotypes in ibrutinib-treated CLL. Sequenced by immunoSEQ multiplex PCR; TCRdb stores in-frame clones only, minus some. The data show more than 35,000 clones, 71% seen once. This sample comprised PBMCs, obtained at disease progression, from a patient treated with ibrutinib. The receptors shown here come from a human donor with chronic lymphocytic leukemia. Both conserved end residues are part of each CDR3. A D gene is named only where the DNA matches it firmly. Size tells how often a clone was seen (once, few, many) or the class of an expanded clone, and some rows leave it out.

abundance	v_gene	j_gene	d_gene	CDR3nt	CDR3aa
.	TRBV6-5	TRBJ1-1	.	TGTGCCAGCAGTTACTCGGACGGCTGGAACACTGAAGCTTTCTTT	CASSYSDGWNTEAFF
few	TRBV7-6	TRBJ2-7	.	TGTGCCAGCAGCTTAGAGGATCCGCCCTCCTACGAGCAGTACTTC	CASSLEDPPSYEQYF
.	TRBV29-1	TRBJ2-7	.	TGCAGCGTGAGGGGACGGCAGACCTACGAGCAGTACTTC	CSVRGRQTYEQYF
.	TRBV6-5	TRBJ2-7	.	TGTGCCAGCAGTTACTATCGGACAGCGGGCTACGAGCAGTACTTC	CASSYYRTAGYEQYF
.	TRBV6-1	TRBJ2-1	.	TGTGCCAGCAGTGGGATCGGACAGCCCCAGTTCTTC	CASSGIGQPQFF
.	TRBV19	TRBJ2-7	.	TGTGCCAGTAGTATTGGGAGTGACAGGTGGGGTAAGCAGTACTTC	CASSIGSDRWGKQYF
.	TRBV6-5	TRBJ1-1	.	TGTGCCAGCACCGGACCAGCAGGCACTGAAGCTTTCTTT	CASTGPAGTEAFF
.	TRBV6-5	TRBJ2-7	TRBD1	TGTGCCAGCAGTGTGACAGGGACGTCCTACGAGCAGTACTTC	CASSVTGTSYEQYF
.	TRBV7-2	TRBJ1-2	.	TGTGCCAGCAGCTTAGAGCTGGGGTATAACTATGGCTACACCTTC	CASSLELGYNYGYTF
.	TRBV12-5	TRBJ2-7	.	TGTGCTAGTGGATTTTCTCCCAGGGGTCCGTACGAGCAGTACTTC	CASGFSPRGPYEQYF
.	TRBV2	TRBJ1-1	.	TGTGCCAGTTCAAAGGGGGACACTGAAGCTTTCTTT	CASSKGDTEAFF
.	TRBV19	TRBJ1-2	.	TGTGCCAGTAGTATACGTAGCGGCTACACCTTC	CASSIRSGYTF
.	TRBV7-8	TRBJ2-3	.	TGTGCCAGCAGCTTAGTTCCCGGGGTCATAGTTCTCACAGATACGCAGTATTTT	CASSLVPGVIVLTDTQYF
.	TRBV7-6	TRBJ1-5	.	TGTGCCAGCAGCTTAGTAGGGGGGCCTGATCAGCCCCAGCATTTT	CASSLVGGPDQPQHF
.	TRBV4-2	TRBJ1-2	.	TGTGCCAGCAGCCAGAGGGAAGGGAATGGCTACACCTTC	CASSQREGNGYTF
.	TRBV5-1	TRBJ2-7	TRBD1	TGCGCCAGCAGCTTGGGGGGACAGCTCTACGAGCAGTACTTC	CASSLGGQLYEQYF
once	TRBV5-1	TRBJ1-4	.	TGCGCCAGCAGCTTGGACAGGGCGACTAATGAAAAACTGTTTTTT	CASSLDRATNEKLFF
.	TRBV10-3	TRBJ1-5	TRBD1	TGTGCCATCAGTGAGTCGGCAGGGGGCTTTGACAATCAGCCCCAGCATTTT	CAISESAGGFDNQPQHF
.	TRBV18	TRBJ1-3	.	TGTGCCAGCTCACCACCAATACGAAGCTTCTCTGGAAACACCATATATTTT	CASSPPIRSFSGNTIYF
.	TRBV2	TRBJ2-7	.	TGTGCCAGCAGGAGCAGACCTTACGAGCAGTACTTC	CASRSRPYEQYF
.	TRBV6-1	TRBJ1-5	.	TGTGCCAGCAGGGGGTCAGGGGAGCATCAGCCCCAGCATTTT	CASRGSGEHQPQHF
once	TRBV6-1	TRBJ2-5	.	TGTGCCAGCAGTGTTGGAAGGGAGACCCAGTACTTC	CASSVGRETQYF
.	TRBV2	TRBJ2-5	.	TGTGCCAGCAGTGAAGCAGGTGGGGGCCAGTACTTC	CASSEAGGGQYF
few	TRBV14	TRBJ2-2	.	TGTGCCAGCAGCCGGCAGCCCTTTGAGAATGCCGGGGAGCTGTTTTTT	CASSRQPFENAGELFF
few	TRBV5-5	TRBJ2-7	TRBD2	TGTGCCAGCGGCCGAGGACTAGCGGATTCCTACGAGCAGTACTTC	CASGRGLADSYEQYF
.	TRBV5-1	TRBJ1-2	TRBD1	TGCGCCAGCAGCTCAGGGGGTGGCTACACCTTC	CASSSGGGYTF
.	TRBV29-1	TRBJ2-3	.	TGCAGCACCGACACAGATACGCAGTATTTT	CSTDTDTQYF
.	TRBV14	TRBJ1-2	.	TGTGCCAGCAGCCCTACCACAGCCCGATATGGCTACACCTTC	CASSPTTARYGYTF
.	TRBV2	TRBJ2-3	.	TGTGCCAGCAGCGAGACTAGGACGAAAACAGATACGCAGTATTTT	CASSETRTKTDTQYF